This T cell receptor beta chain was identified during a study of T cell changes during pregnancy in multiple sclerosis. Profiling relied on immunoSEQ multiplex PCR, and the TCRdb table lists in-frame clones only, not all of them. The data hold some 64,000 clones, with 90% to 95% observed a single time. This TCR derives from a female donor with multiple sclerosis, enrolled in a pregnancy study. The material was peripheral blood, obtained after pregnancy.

For the CDR3, the DNA is TGTGCCAGCTCAGGACAGGGGGCTGGTGGGGCCAACGTCCTGACTTTC. Protein product: CASSGQGAGGANVLTF. The chain is built from TRBV19 and TRBJ2-6; 11 bases fit TRBD1. Germline-derived CDR1 and CDR2 are LNHDA and SQIVND (reference sequence). V gave up 9 bases and J gave up 3 bases; unmatched junction bases: 7. This CDR3 has 16 amino acids. Looking up the rest from reference TRBV19 and TRBJ2-6 gives the full variable domain: DGGITQSPKYLFRKEGQNVTLSCEQNLNHDAMYWYRQDPGQGLRLIYYSQIVNDFQKGDIAEGYSVSREKKESFPLTVTSAQKNPTAFYLCASSGQGAGGANVLTFGAGSRLTVL.